This T cell receptor (beta chain) was recovered during a study of cytomegalovirus exposure and HLA in healthy donors. Overall study: A previous analysis identified approximately 110 million unique TCR beta sequences derived from some 200 million T cells.

Per germline, CDR1 MNHNS and CDR2 SASEGT. Trimming removed 0 bases from V and 6 bases from J, with 11 bases in between. The CDR3 is 14 amino acids. Primers: 60 Vbeta forward and 13 Jbeta reverse. Assay: immunoSEQ multiplex PCR; the TCRdb copy retains only in-frame clones and omits some. The repertoire holds approximately 150,000 clones, with nearly 80% as singletons. This TCR was recovered from a woman between 40 and 50 years old in good health and CMV-seronegative. Sequencing was carried out using PBMCs. The chain carries TRBV6-1 and TRBJ1-2; D gene unclear. CDR3 sequence: CASSEAGGSDGYTF. The CDR3, as DNA: TGTGCCAGCAGTGAAGCTGGAGGAAGCGATGGCTACACCTTC.